This TCR beta chain was identified during a study of T-cell memory formation after mild COVID-19. General study points: Clones that shrank (day 15 to 85) were balanced CD4/CD8, whereas later expanders leaned CD4+. The main location of contracting CD4+ clones was CM and EM, and that of contracting CD8+ clones was EMRA.

Comment on this clonotype: Its antigen is not known.

CDR1 and CDR2 from the germline V gene are DFQATT and SNEGSKA (reference sequence). This CDR3 is 15 amino acids long. The V segment lost 2 bases and the J segment 6 bases; nucleotides outside the gene matches: 10. Constant-segment-primed 5'RACE gave TCR alpha and TCR beta cDNA libraries with sample barcodes and UMIs. TCRdb reprocessed the 5' RACE reads via MiXCR and lists one record per CDR3 protein. Among a few hundred thousand distinct CDR3 sequences listed, roughly 21% were seen once. This sequence was found in an adult woman who had mild COVID-19 (a few samples of this study predate the infection). Cell type and time point are not known. The sequenced sample consisted of PBMCs or a T cell subset sorted from them (not recorded which). The chain employs TRBV20-1 and TRBJ2-3, with TRBD1 identical over 8 bases. CDR3: CSARPLSGGWDTQYF. For the CDR3, the DNA is TGCAGTGCTAGACCCTTGTCAGGGGGCTGGGATACGCAGTATTTT.